The 17 T cell receptor beta chains below all came from one sample that was sequenced in a study of a mutant IDH1 vaccine in newly diagnosed glioma. The time point is: week 47, end of study. In every dose of vaccine, 300 ug of mutant IDH1 20-mer peptide was given alongside topical imiquimod. This table comes from immunoSEQ multiplex PCR, and its TCRdb copy is limited to in-frame clones, with some not included. The data contain more than 30,000 clones, around 90% of them singletons. The antigens these receptors bind are not known. The sequenced sample was PBMCs, obtained from a glioma patient whose treatment included an IDH1 peptide vaccine. The source of these receptors is a middle-aged woman with glioma.

The rearrangement uses TRBV30 and TRBJ2-2; 11 bases match TRBD2. V was pared by 7 bases and J by 1 base, with 11 bases of the junction left unmatched. Germline CDR1 reads GTSNPN; CDR2 reads SVGIG (reference sequence). The CDR3 sequence is 17 residues long. The DNA of the CDR3 is TGTGCCTCCCACGGCACCCTAGCGGGGGGGAACACCGGGGAGCTGTTTTTT. Amino acid sequence: CASHGTLAGGNTGELFF.

The chain combines TRBV2 with TRBJ1-5; D is undetermined. This CDR3 has 13 residues. CDR1 and CDR2 (germline): SNHLY, FYNNEI. V shed 1 base and J shed 1 base, with 2 bases lying between them. The CDR3 DNA is TGTGCCAGCAGTGAAGGAAGCAATCAGCCCCAGCATTTT. Amino acid sequence: CASSEGSNQPQHF.

The chain has TRBV5-1 and TRBJ1-6; 7 positions match TRBD1. The CDR3 extends over 13 amino acids. Germline CDR1 SGHRS, CDR2 YFSETQ. The V and J ends lost 3 bases and 10 bases, in that order; junction bases with no gene match: 4. Written as DNA, the CDR3 is TGCGCCAGCAGCTCCTCAGGGGGATCACCCCTCCACTTT. Amino acids: CASSSSGGSPLHF.

V and J are TRBV2 and TRBJ1-1, with TRBD1 as a possible D gene (5 bases). The CDR3 length is 15 residues. The V gene's germline CDR1 is SNHLY and CDR2 FYNNEI. V lost 6 bases and J lost 4, with 18 bases in between. CDR3 coding DNA: TGTGCCAGCAGGGTATTAGGTTGGAGGGGCACTGAAGCTTTCTTT. Protein sequence: CASRVLGWRGTEAFF.

This clone was detected once. The chain uses TRBV6-1 and TRBJ1-5; possibly TRBD1 for D (5 bases). V was shortened by 3 bases and J by 0 bases, with 9 bases between the two germline ends. This CDR3 has 15 amino acids. Germline loops: CDR1 MNHNS, CDR2 SASEGT. The CDR3: CASSERGHSNQPQHF. DNA of the CDR3: TGTGCCAGCAGTGAGAGGGGTCATAGCAATCAGCCCCAGCATTTT.

In this sample, this clone turned up once. This chain connects TRBV2 to TRBJ2-5, with D perhaps TRBD1 or TRBD2 (6 bases each). The germline CDR1 and CDR2 sequences are SNHLY and FYNNEI. V shed 6 bases and J shed 4 bases, with 18 bases lying between them. This CDR3 comprises 15 residues. The CDR3 sequence is CASSRKAGGRETQYF. Written as DNA, the CDR3 is TGTGCCAGCAGCCGAAAGGCCGGGGGCCGAGAGACCCAGTACTTC. The whole variable domain, remainder taken from reference TRBV2 and TRBJ2-5, is EPEVTQTPSHQVTQMGQEVILRCVPISNHLYFYWYRQILGQKVEFLVSFYNNEISEKSEIFDDQFSVERPDGSNFTLKIRSTKLEDSAMYFCASSRKAGGRETQYFGPGTRLLVL.

The V and J genes are TRBV28 and TRBJ2-1, with 9 positions matching TRBD1. Per the germline V gene, CDR1 is MDHEN and CDR2 is SYDVKM. Unmatched junction bases numbered 3, after V lost 2 bases and J lost 1 base. The CDR3 runs to 16 residues. CDR3 residues: CASSLAGTGSYNEQFF. DNA for the CDR3: TGTGCCAGCAGTTTAGCGGGGACAGGGTCCTACAATGAGCAGTTCTTC.

The rearrangement links TRBV30 to TRBJ2-7; possibly TRBD2 for D (5 bases). Trimming cost V 5 bases and J 4 bases, with 15 bases left between them. CDR3 length: 13 residues. Germline V gene lookup returns CDR1 GTSNPN and CDR2 SVGIG (reference sequence). The CDR3 sequence: CAWSSGRGYEQYF. In DNA form, the CDR3 reads TGTGCCTGGTCCTCTGGGCGCGGGTACGAGCAGTACTTC.

The rearrangement links TRBV6-5 to TRBJ1-1; a possible D gene is TRBD1 (5 bases). V was cut by 3 bases and J by 2 bases, with 7 bases left in between. The CDR3 runs to 13 residues. CDR1 and CDR2 from the germline V gene are MNHEY and SVGAGI. CDR3 protein: CASSYQGNTEAFF. CDR3 nucleotide sequence: TGTGCCAGCAGTTATCAGGGCAACACTGAAGCTTTCTTT.

The chain is built from TRBV30 and TRBJ2-1; D remains ambiguous. Trimming pared 1 base from V and 7 bases from J, leaving 17 bases between. CDR1 and CDR2 (germline): GTSNPN, SVGIG (reference sequence). The length of the CDR3 is 15 residues. Here the CDR3 DNA reads TGTGCCTGGAGTGGCTTATCCGGGCGTAGGAATGAGCAGTTCTTC. Amino acids: CAWSGLSGRRNEQFF.

The chain joins TRBV6-1 to TRBJ2-5; D possibly corresponds to TRBD1 (5 bases). The CDR3 runs 15 residues. V lost 2 bases to trimming and J lost 0 bases, with 10 bases between them. Germline assignment: CDR1 MNHNS and CDR2 SASEGT. CDR3 coding DNA: TGTGCCAGCAGTGAATTCGGCAGGGACCAAGAGACCCAGTACTTC. Translation: CASSEFGRDQETQYF.

This rearrangement joins TRBV27 to TRBJ1-1; 7 bases agree with TRBD1. Germline-derived CDR1 and CDR2 are MNHEY and SMNVEV (reference sequence). The CDR3 sequence is 15 residues long. Trimming took 5 bases from V and 4 from J; bases not matched to a gene: 10. The CDR3: CASSTDRERGTEAFF. The CDR3 DNA sequence: TGTGCCAGCAGTACCGACAGGGAAAGGGGCACTGAAGCTTTCTTT.

The chain joins TRBV10-3 to TRBJ1-5, with TRBD1 matching 7 bases. This CDR3 has 14 residues. The germline V gene has CDR1 ENHRY and CDR2 SYGVKD. J lost 1 base, V lost 6 bases, and 3 bases had no gene match. The CDR3 here is CAISPGQSNQPQHF. The CDR3 DNA reads TGTGCCATCAGCCCGGGACAGAGCAATCAGCCCCAGCATTTT.

The genes are TRBV7-8 and TRBJ2-5; D possibly corresponds to TRBD2 (6 bases). V lost 2 bases and J lost 2, with 12 bases in between. Germline lookup yields CDR1 SGHVS and CDR2 FQNEAQ. CDR3 size: 15 residues. Here the CDR3 reads CASSLIMGGQETQYF. CDR3 DNA sequence: TGTGCCAGCAGCTTAATTATGGGGGGTCAAGAGACCCAGTACTTC.

The chain is built from TRBV7-9 and TRBJ2-2; 10 positions match TRBD2. Germline CDR1 reads SEHNR; CDR2 reads FQNEAQ (reference sequence). The CDR3 is made up of 16 amino acids. After removal of 4 bases from V and 5 bases from J, the junction contained 7 bases not matched to a gene. For the CDR3, the DNA is TGTGCCAGCAGCTCCACTAGCGGGGCACGAACCGGGGAGCTGTTTTTT. It codes for CASSSTSGARTGELFF.

The V and J genes are TRBV7-9 and TRBJ1-1; D is unresolved. This CDR3 is 14 amino acids long. The V gene's germline CDR1 is SEHNR and CDR2 FQNEAQ (reference sequence). V lost 3 bases, J lost 5 bases, and 13 bases lay in between. CDR3 DNA sequence: TGTGCCAGCAGCTTTTTTCCACAGTTAACTGAAGCTTTCTTT. Protein product: CASSFFPQLTEAFF. Complete variable domain (other parts from reference TRBV7-9 and TRBJ1-1): DTGVSQNPRHKITKRGQNVTFRCDPISEHNRLYWYRQTLGQGPEFLTYFQNEAQLEKSRLLSDRFSAERPKGSFSTLEIQRTEQGDSAMYLCASSFFPQLTEAFFGQGTRLTVV.

V and J are TRBV10-3 and TRBJ2-3; maybe TRBD2 (5 bases). The CDR3 consists of 13 residues. V lost 5 bases to trimming and J lost 1 base, with 7 bases between them. The germline gives CDR1 ENHRY, CDR2 SYGVKD. The CDR3 DNA sequence: TGTGCCATCAGTCCCGGGGGCACAGATACGCAGTATTTT. This codes for CAISPGGTDTQYF.